One and the same sample provided the 27 T cell receptor beta chains below, sequenced in a study of graft-versus-host responses after intestinal transplantation. Profiled with immunoSEQ multiplex PCR; TCRdb holds only in-frame clones, not every one. The sample has over 65,000 clones, roughly 91% seen once. The antigens of these receptors remain unknown. The material was unstimulated CD4+ T cells sorted from spleen or lymph node cells, obtained before intestinal transplant. Receptors originate from a human donor who received an intestinal transplant.

The chain links TRBV4-3 to TRBJ2-1, with a tentative D call TRBD1 (6 bases). The CDR3 consists of 17 residues. V was pared by 4 bases and J by 1 base, with 17 bases between. Germline assignment: CDR1 LGHNA and CDR2 YSLEER. The CDR3 nucleotides read TGCGCCAGCAGCCGGCGGCAGGGGACGTCGTCCTACAATGAGCAGTTCTTC. This encodes CASSRRQGTSSYNEQFF.

This clone showed up just a few times. The J gene is TRBJ1-1, the V gene TRBV9; 8 bases map to TRBD1. With 4 bases clipped from V and 3 bases from J, the junction kept 2 bases outside the gene matches. The CDR3 is made up of 13 amino acids. Germline CDR1 and CDR2: SGDLS and YYNGEE. The CDR3 reads CASSPRGHTEAFF. CDR3 DNA sequence: TGTGCCAGCAGCCCCAGGGGGCACACTGAAGCTTTCTTT.

The chain couples TRBV19 to TRBJ1-5; 8 nucleotides line up with TRBD1. V shed 5 bases and J 4 bases; nucleotides not matched to a gene: 4. The CDR3 consists of 14 residues. Germline V lookup: CDR1 LNHDA, CDR2 SQIVND (reference sequence). In nucleotides, the CDR3 is TGTGCCAGTAGTCCAGGGGGCCTGAATCAGCCCCAGCATTTT. The encoded protein is CASSPGGLNQPQHF.

The CDR3 is CAWSVVGVGNEQFF. The CDR3 DNA reads as TGTGCCTGGAGTGTAGTCGGGGTTGGGAATGAGCAGTTCTTC. The J gene is TRBJ2-1, the V gene TRBV30; a possible D gene is TRBD2 (5 bases). Germline CDR1 is GTSNPN and CDR2 is SVGIG (reference sequence). V lost 0 bases to trimming and J lost 7 bases, with 13 bases between them. The length of the CDR3 is 14 residues.

The chain is built from TRBV30 and TRBJ1-6, with TRBD1 as a possible D gene (6 bases). The germline V gene encodes CDR1 GTSNPN and CDR2 SVGIG (reference sequence). Trimming took 0 bases from V and 6 from J, leaving 6 bases between them. The CDR3 extends over 13 amino acids. The CDR3 bases are TGTGCCTGGAGTGTACAGGGTAATTCACCCCTCCACTTT. Amino acid sequence: CAWSVQGNSPLHF.

The chain uses TRBV9 and TRBJ2-3, with 10 bases identical to TRBD1. V lost 0 bases, J lost 3 bases, and 4 bases stayed unmatched. The CDR3 runs to 16 residues. Germline V gene lookup returns CDR1 SGDLS and CDR2 YYNGEE. The CDR3 loop reads CASSVGTGGGTDTQYF. For the CDR3, the DNA is TGTGCCAGCAGCGTAGGGACAGGGGGAGGGACAGATACGCAGTATTTT.

The J gene is TRBJ2-4, the V gene TRBV1; the D call TRBD2 from the table was never checked on the DNA. TRBV1 is designated a pseudogene. The length of the CDR3 is 16 residues. The CDR3 nucleotides read TGCACCAGCAGCCAGGGTGGACTAGCGGGGAAAAACATTCAGTACTTC. Translated, it gives CTSSQGGLAGKNIQYF.

Regarding this clone: An end of the junction differs from the germline gene, which may be a read error. V usage is TRBV6-1 and J usage is TRBJ2-5; 8 bases align to TRBD2. Per the germline V gene, CDR1 is MNHNS and CDR2 is SASEGT. CDR3 length equals 12 residues. CDR3 amino acids: CASREGGRIQYF. CDR3 nucleotide sequence: TGTGCCAGCCGTGAGGGCGGGAGGATCCAGTACTTC.

The chain employs TRBV29-1 and TRBJ1-1, with TRBD1 matching 8 bases. The germline V gene has CDR1 SQVTM and CDR2 ANQGSEA. This CDR3 has 13 amino acids. Losses at the gene ends were 6 bases for V and 1 base for J; bases not matched to a gene: 4. DNA of the CDR3: TGCAGCGTCCAGGGGGCCCCGAACACTGAAGCTTTCTTT. Protein product: CSVQGAPNTEAFF. Supplemented by reference TRBV29-1 and TRBJ1-1, the full variable domain reads SAVISQKPSRDICQRGTSLTIQCQVDSQVTMMFWYRQQPGQSLTLIATANQGSEATYESGFVIDKFPISRPNLTFSTLTVSNMSPEDSSIYLCSVQGAPNTEAFFGQGTRLTVV.

The V gene is TRBV29-1, the J gene TRBJ2-5, with 14 bases lining up with TRBD2. V was clipped by 6 bases and J by 4 bases; unmatched bases: 25. The CDR3 sequence is 21 residues long. Germline lookup yields CDR1 SQVTM and CDR2 ANQGSEA. For the CDR3, the DNA is TGCAGCGTGGCGAGGATGAGGTCTCCCCGGACTAGCGGGGGGCCCAGAGAGACCCAGTACTTC. Translation: CSVARMRSPRTSGGPRETQYF.

The chain combines TRBV4-3 with TRBJ2-7, with TRBD1 matching over 8 bases. V lost 3 bases and J lost 2; bases outside the gene matches: 6. The CDR3 totals 15 residues. The germline V gene encodes CDR1 LGHNA and CDR2 YSLEER. CDR3 sequence: CASSQQQGDPYEQYF. The DNA of the CDR3 is TGCGCCAGCAGCCAGCAACAGGGGGATCCCTACGAGCAGTACTTC.

This clone has just a few counts. This chain joins TRBV6-1 and TRBJ2-7; no firm D call. The CDR3 runs 14 residues. Trimming took off 4 bases at V and 0 bases at J, with 10 bases between the two ends. Germline-derived CDR1 and CDR2 are MNHNS and SASEGT. The CDR3 DNA sequence: TGTGCCAGCAGTGCCATAACTACCTCCTACGAGCAGTACTTC. Its protein product is CASSAITTSYEQYF.

The genes are TRBV10-1 and TRBJ2-2; a possible D gene is TRBD2 (6 bases). Germline CDR1 reads WNHNN; CDR2 reads SYGVQD (reference sequence). The CDR3 runs 16 residues. The V and J ends lost 2 bases and 2 bases respectively, with 12 bases between them. The CDR3: CASSELAGSNTGELFF. CDR3 coding DNA: TGCGCCAGCAGTGAGCTTGCGGGGTCCAACACCGGGGAGCTGTTTTTT.

The J gene is TRBJ1-2, the V gene TRBV30; D unclear. The CDR3 runs to 14 residues. V was clipped by 4 bases and J by 4 bases, with 16 bases between them. CDR1 GTSNPN and CDR2 SVGIG come from the germline V gene (reference sequence). The DNA for the CDR3 is TGTGCCTGGAACCACGCCAGGAACTTCTATGGCTACACCTTC. Encoded protein: CAWNHARNFYGYTF.

The rearrangement links TRBV5-5 to TRBJ2-7; 7 nucleotides agree with TRBD1. This CDR3 has 14 amino acids. After removal of 2 bases from V and 3 bases from J, the junction contained 5 bases not matched to a gene. CDR1 and CDR2 from the germline V gene are SGHKS and YYEKEE (reference sequence). The CDR3 spells CASSFTPGGYEQYF. DNA of the CDR3: TGTGCCAGCAGCTTTACCCCAGGGGGCTACGAGCAGTACTTC.

The chain recombines TRBV15 with TRBJ1-6; D unclear. Trimming cost V 2 bases and J 8 bases, with 7 bases left between them. CDR1 and CDR2 (germline): LNHNV, YYDKDF (reference sequence). The CDR3 contains 13 residues. The CDR3 bases are TGTGCCACCAGCAGACGCGGAGATTCACCCCTCCACTTT. Translation gives CATSRRGDSPLHF.

This clone was found once. The chain is built from TRBV12-5 and TRBJ1-4; D remains ambiguous. CDR3 length: 12 residues. Germline V gives CDR1 LGHNT, CDR2 FRNRAP. Trimming stripped 3 bases from V and 9 bases from J, with 8 bases between. The CDR3 loop reads CASGLVEKKLFF. CDR3 DNA sequence: TGTGCTAGTGGTTTAGTGGAGAAAAAACTGTTTTTT.

The chain links TRBV5-1 to TRBJ2-3; D unclear. CDR3 length: 17 residues. Trimming removed 4 bases from V and 0 bases from J, with 18 bases in between. Looked up from germline, CDR1 is SGHRS and CDR2 is YFSETQ. CDR3 protein: CASSGRLTSSSTDTQYF. The CDR3 DNA sequence: TGCGCCAGCAGCGGCCGTTTAACCTCTTCTAGCACAGATACGCAGTATTTT.

The chain employs TRBV4-3 and TRBJ2-1; D might be TRBD2 (5 bases). Trimming cost V 4 bases and J 12 bases, with 16 bases left between them. Germline V gene lookup returns CDR1 LGHNA and CDR2 YSLEER. This CDR3 has 13 residues. CDR3 sequence reads: CASSRSRAMPQFF. The CDR3 bases are TGCGCCAGCAGCCGGTCGAGGGCAATGCCGCAGTTCTTC.

This sequence joins TRBV6-5 and TRBJ2-1, with no clear D. CDR3 length: 11 amino acids. Germline values: CDR1 MNHEY, CDR2 SVGAGI. V shed 0 bases and J shed 10 bases, with 4 bases lying between them. CDR3 in amino acids: CASSYSQEQFF. CDR3 coding DNA: TGTGCCAGCAGTTACTCGCAGGAGCAGTTCTTC.

CDR3 protein: CASRGQGVFYEQYF. The CDR3 DNA follows: TGTGCCAGCAGGGGACAGGGAGTCTTCTACGAGCAGTACTTC. This chain joins TRBV11-2 and TRBJ2-7; 9 bases are a match to TRBD1. Trimming removed 6 bases from V and 3 bases from J; junction bases left unmatched: 6. The CDR3 length is 14 residues. The germline CDR1 and CDR2 sequences are SGHAT and FQNNGV.

The CDR3 region has the DNA TGTGCCAGCAGCAACACTGGAAACACCATATATTTT. Residues: CASSNTGNTIYF. The chain is built from TRBV7-2 and TRBJ1-3; D gene uncertain. The V and J ends lost 5 bases and 2 bases respectively, with 4 bases between them. CDR1 is SGHTA, CDR2 FQGNSA, per germline. This CDR3 comprises 12 residues.

This clone has only a few counts. The chain couples TRBV5-6 to TRBJ2-7; D gene uncertain. The ends were cut back, 2 bases at V and 4 bases at J, with 4 bases in the middle. Per the germline V gene, CDR1 is SGHDT and CDR2 is YYEEEE. This CDR3 has 11 residues. The CDR3 coding sequence is TGTGCCAGCAGCTTACGGTACGAGCAGTACTTC. This gives the protein CASSLRYEQYF.

V gene TRBV5-1 combines with J gene TRBJ2-7; TRBD1 agrees at 10 bases. This CDR3 contains 15 residues. V trimming: 7 bases; J trimming: 5 bases; junction bases outside the gene matches: 12. The germline CDR1 and CDR2 sequences are SGHRS and YFSETQ. CDR3 protein: CASSHYGTGEDEQYF. The CDR3 DNA follows: TGCGCCAGCTCTCATTACGGGACAGGGGAGGACGAGCAGTACTTC. The full variable domain, completed using reference TRBV5-1 and TRBJ2-7, is KAGVTQTPRYLIKTRGQQVTLSCSPISGHRSVSWYQQTPGQGLQFLFEYFSETQRNKGNFPGRFSGRQFSNSRSEMNVSTLELGDSALYLCASSHYGTGEDEQYFGPGTRLTVT.

The chain carries TRBV7-2 and TRBJ2-7, with TRBD2 matching 8 bases. This CDR3 has 14 residues. V lost 5 bases and J lost 4; bases outside the gene matches: 7. Germline CDR1 and CDR2: SGHTA and FQGNSA. Written as DNA, the CDR3 is TGTGCCAGCAGCCCAAAAGCGGGGGTTTACGAGCAGTACTTC. Protein: CASSPKAGVYEQYF.

The chain uses TRBV5-1 and TRBJ2-5; TRBD1 matches 10 bases. The CDR3 totals 15 residues. Germline V gives CDR1 SGHRS, CDR2 YFSETQ. V shed 6 bases and J 5 bases; nucleotides not matched to a gene: 10. CDR3 DNA sequence: TGCGCCAGCAAAGACAGGGGGCGCTTCGATGAGACCCAGTACTTC. Translation gives CASKDRGRFDETQYF. Full variable domain (remainder filled in from reference TRBV5-1 and TRBJ2-5): KAGVTQTPRYLIKTRGQQVTLSCSPISGHRSVSWYQQTPGQGLQFLFEYFSETQRNKGNFPGRFSGRQFSNSRSEMNVSTLELGDSALYLCASKDRGRFDETQYFGPGTRLLVL.

This chain links TRBV7-6 with TRBJ2-3; the D gene is possibly TRBD1 (6 bases). CDR1 is SGHVS and CDR2 is FNYEAQ in the germline V gene. The length of the CDR3 is 18 residues. Trimming pared 4 bases from V and 1 base from J, leaving 21 bases between. CDR3 region: CASSYISPGQAGTDTQYF. CDR3 sequence (DNA): TGTGCCAGCAGCTATATCTCCCCGGGACAAGCTGGCACAGATACGCAGTATTTT.